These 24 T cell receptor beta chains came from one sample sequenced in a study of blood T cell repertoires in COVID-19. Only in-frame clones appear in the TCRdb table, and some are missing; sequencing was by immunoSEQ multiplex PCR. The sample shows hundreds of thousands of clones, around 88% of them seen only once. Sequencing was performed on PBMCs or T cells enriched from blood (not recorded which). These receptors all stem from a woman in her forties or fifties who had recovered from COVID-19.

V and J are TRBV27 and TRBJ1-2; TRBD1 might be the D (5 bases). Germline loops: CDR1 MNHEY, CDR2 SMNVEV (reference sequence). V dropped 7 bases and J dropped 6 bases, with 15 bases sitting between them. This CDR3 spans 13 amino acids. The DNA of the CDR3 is TGTGCCAGCATGGGCAGGGTCATTGATGGCTACACCTTC. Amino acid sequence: CASMGRVIDGYTF.

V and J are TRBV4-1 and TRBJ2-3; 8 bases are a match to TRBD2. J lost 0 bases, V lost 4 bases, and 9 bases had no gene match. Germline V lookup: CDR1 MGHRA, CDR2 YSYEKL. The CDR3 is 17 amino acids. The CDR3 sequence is CASSRDLAGTSTDTQYF. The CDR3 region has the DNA TGCGCCAGCAGCCGGGACTTAGCGGGGACTAGCACAGATACGCAGTATTTT.

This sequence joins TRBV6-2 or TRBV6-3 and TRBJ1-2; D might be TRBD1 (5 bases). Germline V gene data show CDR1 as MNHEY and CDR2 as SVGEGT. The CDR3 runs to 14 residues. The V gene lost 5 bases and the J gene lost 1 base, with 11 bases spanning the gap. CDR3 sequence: CASSPGLRNYGYTF. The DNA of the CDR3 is TGTGCCAGCAGTCCGGGACTACGTAACTATGGCTACACCTTC.

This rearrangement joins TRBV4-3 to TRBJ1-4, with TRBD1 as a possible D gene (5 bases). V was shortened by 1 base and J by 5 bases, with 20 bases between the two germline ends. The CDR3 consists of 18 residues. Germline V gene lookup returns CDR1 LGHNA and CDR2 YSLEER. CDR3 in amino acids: CASSQGWGMGRGNEKLFF. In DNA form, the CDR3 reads TGCGCCAGCAGCCAAGGATGGGGCATGGGAAGGGGCAATGAAAAACTGTTTTTT.

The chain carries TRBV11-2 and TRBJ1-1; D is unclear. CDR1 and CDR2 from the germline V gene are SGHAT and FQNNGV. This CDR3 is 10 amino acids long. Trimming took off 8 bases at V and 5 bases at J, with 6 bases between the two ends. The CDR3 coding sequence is TGTGCCAGCGGAGGGACTGAAGCTTTCTTT. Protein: CASGGTEAFF.

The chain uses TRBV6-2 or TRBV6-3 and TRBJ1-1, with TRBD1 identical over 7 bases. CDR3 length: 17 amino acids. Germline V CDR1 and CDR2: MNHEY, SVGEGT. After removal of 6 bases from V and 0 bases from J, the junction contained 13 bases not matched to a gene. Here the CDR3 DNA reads TGTGCCAGCAGGTACCCGATGGGACAGCCCATGAACACTGAAGCTTTCTTT. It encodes CASRYPMGQPMNTEAFF.

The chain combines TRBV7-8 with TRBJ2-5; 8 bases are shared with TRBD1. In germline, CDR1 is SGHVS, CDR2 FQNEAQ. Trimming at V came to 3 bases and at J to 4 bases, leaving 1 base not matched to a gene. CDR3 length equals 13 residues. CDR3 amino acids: CASSFGQGETQYF. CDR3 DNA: TGTGCCAGCAGCTTTGGACAGGGAGAGACCCAGTACTTC.

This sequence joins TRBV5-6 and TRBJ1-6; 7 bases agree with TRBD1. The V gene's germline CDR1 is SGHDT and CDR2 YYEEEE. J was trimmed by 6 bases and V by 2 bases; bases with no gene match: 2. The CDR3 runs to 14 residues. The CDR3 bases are TGTGCCAGCAGCTTTAACAGGGGTAATTCACCCCTCCACTTT. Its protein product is CASSFNRGNSPLHF.

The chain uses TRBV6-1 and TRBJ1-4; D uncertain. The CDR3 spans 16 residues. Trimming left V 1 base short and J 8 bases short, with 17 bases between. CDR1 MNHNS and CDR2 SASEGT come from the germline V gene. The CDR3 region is CASSEVPIRVSEKLFF. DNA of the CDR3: TGTGCCAGCAGTGAAGTCCCCATCCGGGTTAGCGAAAAACTGTTTTTT.

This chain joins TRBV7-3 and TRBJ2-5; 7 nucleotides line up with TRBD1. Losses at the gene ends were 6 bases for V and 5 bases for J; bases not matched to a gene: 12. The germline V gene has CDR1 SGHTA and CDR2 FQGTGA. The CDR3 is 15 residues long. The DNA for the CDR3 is TGTGCCAGCAGTCGTGAGGGGGCCGGTGGGGAGACCCAGTACTTC. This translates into CASSREGAGGETQYF.

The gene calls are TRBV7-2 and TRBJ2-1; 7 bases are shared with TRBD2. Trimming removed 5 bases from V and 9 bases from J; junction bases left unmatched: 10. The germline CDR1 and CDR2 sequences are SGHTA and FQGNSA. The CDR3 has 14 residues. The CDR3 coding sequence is TGTGCCAGCAGCCCCCGTCGGGGGGATAGTGAGCAGTTCTTC. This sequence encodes CASSPRRGDSEQFF.

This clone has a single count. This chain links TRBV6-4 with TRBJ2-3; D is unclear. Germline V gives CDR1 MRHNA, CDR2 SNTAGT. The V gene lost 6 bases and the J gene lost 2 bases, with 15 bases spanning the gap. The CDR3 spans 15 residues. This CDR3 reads CASSPQNAPTDTQYF. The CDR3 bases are TGTGCCAGCAGCCCCCAGAACGCCCCCACAGATACGCAGTATTTT.

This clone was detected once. The CDR3: CASRRYPGDAGELFF. The CDR3 DNA is TGTGCCAGCAGGCGTTACCCGGGAGACGCCGGGGAGCTGTTTTTT. V and J are TRBV27 and TRBJ2-2; D might be TRBD2 (6 bases). The V and J ends lost 6 bases and 6 bases respectively, with 17 bases between them. In germline, CDR1 is MNHEY, CDR2 SMNVEV (reference sequence). The CDR3 runs 15 residues.

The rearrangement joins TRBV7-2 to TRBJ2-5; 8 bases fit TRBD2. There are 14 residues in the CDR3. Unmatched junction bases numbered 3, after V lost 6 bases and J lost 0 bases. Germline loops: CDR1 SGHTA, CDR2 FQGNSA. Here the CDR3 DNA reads TGTGCCAGCAGGGAGACTAGCGACCAAGAGACCCAGTACTTC. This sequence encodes CASRETSDQETQYF. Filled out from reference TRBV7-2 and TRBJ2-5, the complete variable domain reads GAGVSQSPSNKVTEKGKDVELRCDPISGHTALYWYRQSLGQGLEFLIYFQGNSAPDKSGLPSDRFSAERTGGSVSTLTIQRTQQEDSAVYLCASRETSDQETQYFGPGTRLLVL.

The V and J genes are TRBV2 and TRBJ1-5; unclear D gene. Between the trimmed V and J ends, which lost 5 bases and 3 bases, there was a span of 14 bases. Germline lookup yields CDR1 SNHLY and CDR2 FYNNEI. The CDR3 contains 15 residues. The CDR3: CASSSLDFSNQPQHF. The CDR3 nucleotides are TGTGCCAGCAGTTCATTGGACTTTTCCAATCAGCCCCAGCATTTT. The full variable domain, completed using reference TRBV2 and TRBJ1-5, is EPEVTQTPSHQVTQMGQEVILRCVPISNHLYFYWYRQILGQKVEFLVSFYNNEISEKSEIFDDQFSVERPDGSNFTLKIRSTKLEDSAMYFCASSSLDFSNQPQHFGDGTRLSIL.

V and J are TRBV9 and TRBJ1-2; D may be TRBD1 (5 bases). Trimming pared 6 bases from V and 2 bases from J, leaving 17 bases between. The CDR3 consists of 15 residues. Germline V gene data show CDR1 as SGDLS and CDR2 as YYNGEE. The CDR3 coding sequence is TGTGCCAGCACAGCGTCCCTGACAGTAAACTATGGCTACACCTTC. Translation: CASTASLTVNYGYTF. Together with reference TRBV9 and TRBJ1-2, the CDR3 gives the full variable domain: DSGVTQTPKHLITATGQRVTLRCSPRSGDLSVYWYQQSLDQGLQFLIQYYNGEERAKGNILERFSAQQFPDLHSELNLSSLELGDSALYFCASTASLTVNYGYTFGSGTRLTVV.

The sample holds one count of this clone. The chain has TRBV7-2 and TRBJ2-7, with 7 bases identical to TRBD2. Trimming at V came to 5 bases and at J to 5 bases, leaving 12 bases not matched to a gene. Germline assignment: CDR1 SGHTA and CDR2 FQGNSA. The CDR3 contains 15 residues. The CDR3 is CASSPGGGRRNEQYF. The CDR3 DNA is TGTGCCAGCAGCCCCGGAGGCGGGAGAAGGAACGAGCAGTACTTC.

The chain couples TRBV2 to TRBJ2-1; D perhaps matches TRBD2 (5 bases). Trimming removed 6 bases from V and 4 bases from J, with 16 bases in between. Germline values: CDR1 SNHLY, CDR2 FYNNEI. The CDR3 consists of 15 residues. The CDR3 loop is CASSGAASRYNEQFF. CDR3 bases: TGTGCCAGCAGCGGCGCCGCTAGCAGATACAATGAGCAGTTCTTC.

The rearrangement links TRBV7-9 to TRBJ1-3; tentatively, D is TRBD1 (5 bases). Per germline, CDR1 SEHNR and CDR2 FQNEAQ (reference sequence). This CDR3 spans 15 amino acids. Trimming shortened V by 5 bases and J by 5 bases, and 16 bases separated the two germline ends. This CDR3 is CASSPTTDGRNTIYF. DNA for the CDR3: TGTGCCAGCAGCCCGACGACAGACGGCCGAAACACCATATATTTT.

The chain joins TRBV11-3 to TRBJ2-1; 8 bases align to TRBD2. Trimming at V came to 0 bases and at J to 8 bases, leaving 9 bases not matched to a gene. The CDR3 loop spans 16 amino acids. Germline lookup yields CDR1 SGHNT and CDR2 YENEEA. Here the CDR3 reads CASSLDFGGAVDEQFF. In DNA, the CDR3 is TGTGCCAGCAGCTTAGACTTCGGGGGGGCCGTTGATGAGCAGTTCTTC.

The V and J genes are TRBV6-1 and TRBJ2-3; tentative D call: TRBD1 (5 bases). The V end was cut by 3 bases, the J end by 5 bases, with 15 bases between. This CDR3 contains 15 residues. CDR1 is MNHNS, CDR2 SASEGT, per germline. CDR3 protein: CASSDNQLRGDTQYF. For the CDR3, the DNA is TGTGCCAGCAGTGACAACCAACTAAGGGGAGATACGCAGTATTTT.

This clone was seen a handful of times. The CDR3 sequence: CASRFETAGDSPLHF. CDR3 in DNA: TGTGCCAGCCGTTTCGAGACGGCAGGTGATTCACCCCTCCACTTT. The V and J genes are TRBV2 and TRBJ1-6; D remains unclear. This CDR3 is 15 amino acids long. The germline gives CDR1 SNHLY, CDR2 FYNNEI. V was shortened by 8 bases and J by 8 bases, with 19 bases between the two germline ends.

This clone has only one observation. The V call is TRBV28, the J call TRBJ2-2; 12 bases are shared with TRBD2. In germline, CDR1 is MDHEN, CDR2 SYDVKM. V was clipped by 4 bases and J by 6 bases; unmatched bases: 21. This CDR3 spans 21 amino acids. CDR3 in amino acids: CASSSYWSTSGRAPFAGELFF. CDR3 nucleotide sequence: TGTGCCAGCAGTTCCTATTGGTCGACTAGCGGGAGAGCACCCTTTGCCGGGGAGCTGTTTTTT.

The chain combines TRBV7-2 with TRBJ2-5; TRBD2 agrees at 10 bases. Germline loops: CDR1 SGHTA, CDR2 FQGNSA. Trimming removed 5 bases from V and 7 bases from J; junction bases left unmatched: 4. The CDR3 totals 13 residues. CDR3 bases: TGTGCCAGCAGCCGTAGCGGGGGGCCGACCCAGTACTTC. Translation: CASSRSGGPTQYF.